The source of this T cell receptor (beta chain) is a study of chemoradiotherapy in HPV16-positive cancers. For the study at large: Candidate HPV-specific clones and shared TCR motifs came from a couple of HPV16-positive patients.

Produced via immunoSEQ multiplex PCR; TCRdb's table is partial and in-frame only. The table has 6,200 or so clones, 70% to 80% seen once. Trimming left V 0 bases short and J 0 bases short, with 9 bases between. The CDR3 is 15 residues long. Per the germline V gene, CDR1 is GTSNPN and CDR2 is SVGIG (reference sequence). This sequence joins TRBV30 and TRBJ1-3; D remains unclear. The sequencing used tumor tissue, collected from a patient who underwent chemoradiotherapy. The sequence came from a human donor with HPV-associated anogenital cancer. This CDR3 reads CAWSVLGLSGNTIYF. Written as DNA, the CDR3 is TGTGCCTGGAGTGTACTAGGGCTCTCTGGAAACACCATATATTTT.